This T cell receptor beta chain was profiled in a study of control samples from healthy donors and cancer patients. This clone was counted once. Here immunoSEQ multiplex PCR was the method, and the copy in TCRdb shows in-frame clones only, minus some. The sample includes about 96,000 clones, about 92% of them seen just once. CDR1 is KGHSH and CDR2 is LQKENI in the germline V gene. V lost 3 bases to trimming and J lost 1 base, with 10 bases between them. The CDR3 consists of 14 residues. This chain connects TRBV18 to TRBJ2-7; TRBD1 is a possible D gene (5 bases). The sequence came from a man aged 18 to 30 in good health. Sample: blood. CDR3 region: CASSPRTSSYEQYF. The DNA for the CDR3 is TGTGCCAGCTCACCGAGGACATCTTCCTACGAGCAGTACTTC.